The sequence of this T cell receptor beta chain was determined in a study of shared clonotypes between healthy human individuals. With ten immunoSEQ deep assay plates, unsorted PBMC DNA underwent sequencing. Profiled with immunoSEQ multiplex PCR; TCRdb holds only in-frame clones, not every one. The data show about 480,000 clones, around 74% seen once. Study findings and constraints: Investigators expected sequencing depth to affect clonotype sharing among donors.

The count of this clone is one. Its target is not known. It was roughly 100 million PBMCs that unsorted samples used for genomic DNA. CDR1 is KGHSH, CDR2 LQKENI, per germline. CDR3 size: 16 residues. V shed 3 bases and J 3 bases; nucleotides not matched to a gene: 7. The chain is built from TRBV18 and TRBJ2-7, with TRBD2 matching 11 bases. The sequenced material came from PBMCs. The source of this sequence is a woman in her 40s in good health. Some clones in this sample may be carry-over from other donors' samples. The CDR3 DNA is TGTGCCAGCTCACCTCAAACTAGCGGGAGTATCTACGAGCAGTACTTC. It yields the protein CASSPQTSGSIYEQYF. The whole variable domain, filled in from reference TRBV18 and TRBJ2-7, reads NAGVMQNPRHLVRRRGQEARLRCSPMKGHSHVYWYRQLPEEGLKFMVYLQKENIIDESGMPKERFSAEFPKEGPSILRIQQVVRGDSAAYFCASSPQTSGSIYEQYFGPGTRLTVT.